This TCR beta chain was sequenced for a study of response to subunit inactivated influenza vaccine. Study findings and constraints: It was the authors' suggestion that each seasonal influenza vaccination recruits few new T cells.

This clonotype occurred many times. Its matching antigen is unknown. TCRdb passed the RT-PCR reads through MiXCR, listing each CDR3 protein once. Among 400,000 to 650,000 distinct CDR3 sequences listed, roughly 7.9% were seen once. Germline CDR1 reads MNHEY; CDR2 reads SVGAGI. The length of the CDR3 is 13 residues. V lost 2 bases to trimming and J lost 8 bases, with 12 bases between them. Sequenced material: PBMCs from blood, taken approximately 25 months after vaccination. The receptor was isolated from a man aged 45-69 years who received an inactivated influenza vaccine. The V and J genes are TRBV6-5 and TRBJ1-2; D not certain. This CDR3 reads CASSYGGEGGYTF. CDR3 DNA sequence: TGTGCCAGCAGTTACGGCGGTGAGGGCGGCTACACCTTC.